This paragraph covers one T cell receptor beta chain sequence. Its matching antigen is unknown. This sample is part of a study of CXCR3-negative and CXCR3-positive naive CD8 T cells. Overall study: Sequencing yielded roughly 130 million TRB reads, roughly 1.5 +/- 0.3 million per library. The study's findings and limits: Fresh PBMCs served for most assays, and CXCR3 expression fell partially after cryopreservation. TRBV-TRBJ usage matched between naive CXCR3-negative and CXCR3-positive cells but not between memory cells. CXCR3-expressing naive cells carried TRB CDR3s more hydrophobic than those of CXCR3-negative naive cells.

A few hundred thousand cells per CD8+ T cell subset were flow-sorted in triplicate. The CDR3 is 14 residues long. Germline CDR1 and CDR2: KGHDR and SFDVKD. UMI-labeled 5' RACE TRB cDNA libraries were prepared from the cells. TCRdb reworked the 5' RACE reads into one entry per CDR3 protein, no DNA. This sample's table reports around 140,000 distinct CDR3 sequences. The chain carries TRBV24-1 and TRBJ2-1; the TRBD2 assignment by TCRdb is unverifiable without DNA. This TCR was sampled from a human donor in good health. Some clones in this sample may be carry-over from other donors' samples. The sequencing sample was made of naive CXCR3+ CD8+ T cells from blood. Noted subset: CD45RO-CCR7+CD27+CD95- naive CD8+ T cells expressing CXCR3 (TNR3+). CDR3 in amino acids: CATSLAGDDNEQFF.